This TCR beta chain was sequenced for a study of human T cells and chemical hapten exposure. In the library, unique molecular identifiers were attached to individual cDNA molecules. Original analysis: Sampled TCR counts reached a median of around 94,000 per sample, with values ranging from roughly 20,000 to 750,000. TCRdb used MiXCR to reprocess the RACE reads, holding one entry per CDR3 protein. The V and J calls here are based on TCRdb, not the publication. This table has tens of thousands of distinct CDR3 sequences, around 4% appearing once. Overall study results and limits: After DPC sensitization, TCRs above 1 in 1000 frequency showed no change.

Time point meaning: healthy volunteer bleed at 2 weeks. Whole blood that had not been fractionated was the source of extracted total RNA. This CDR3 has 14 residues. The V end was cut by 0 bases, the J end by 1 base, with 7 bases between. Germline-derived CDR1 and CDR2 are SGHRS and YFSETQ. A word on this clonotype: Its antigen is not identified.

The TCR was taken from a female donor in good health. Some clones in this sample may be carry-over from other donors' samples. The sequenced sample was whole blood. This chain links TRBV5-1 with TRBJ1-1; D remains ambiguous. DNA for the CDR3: TGCGCCAGCAGCTTGGTTTCACGGAACACTGAAGCTTTCTTT. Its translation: CASSLVSRNTEAFF.